The entry below describes one TCR beta chain. RNA transcripts provided the source from which TCR beta CDR3 regions were amplified. First-round RT-PCR with HTBI primers amplified the TCR CDR3 region. One entry per CDR3 protein, called by TCRdb with MiXCR from the multiplex PCR reads. The sample lists roughly 500,000 distinct CDR3 sequences; roughly 46% were seen once. This record belongs to a study of T cells in Graves' hyperthyroidism and ophthalmopathy. Per the germline V gene, CDR1 is DFQATT and CDR2 is SNEGSKA (reference sequence). The ends lost 3 bases at V and 3 bases at J; junction bases unmatched: 6. The CDR3 is made up of 15 amino acids.

The specimen was peripheral blood or thyroid tissue (not recorded which). The source is an adult woman with Graves' disease, either hyperthyroidism or ophthalmopathy (not recorded which). This chain joins TRBV20-1 and TRBJ2-2; 8 bases are a match to TRBD1. The CDR3 spells CSASPGQEDTGELFF. As DNA, the CDR3 is TGCAGTGCTAGCCCGGGACAGGAAGACACCGGGGAGCTGTTTTTT.